The rows below give T cell receptor beta chains drawn from one sample of a study of blood T cell repertoires in COVID-19. This table comes from immunoSEQ multiplex PCR, and its TCRdb copy is limited to in-frame clones, with some not included. The data contain about 460,000 clones, more than 85% of them singletons. The specimen sequenced was PBMCs or T cells enriched from blood (not recorded which). These receptors were collected from a woman in her fifties or sixties who had recovered from COVID-19. Each CDR3 is given with its conserved first and last residue.

j_call,v_call,cdr3_aa
TRBJ1-6,TRBV10-3,CAISESSGTGNSPLHF
TRBJ1-5,TRBV12-3/TRBV12-4,CASSSRVMEPQHF
TRBJ1-4,TRBV7-9,CASSSPEGTNEKLFF
TRBJ1-1,TRBV18,CASSPSRDTEAFF
TRBJ1-5,TRBV25-1,CASSEAGSWQPQHF
TRBJ1-6,TRBV19,CASRRNTAGSSYNSPLHF
TRBJ1-1,TRBV7-2,CASSHDSFAFF
TRBJ1-3,TRBV3-1/TRBV3-2,CASSQGAGAGNTIYF
TRBJ2-5,TRBV11-2,CASSSRTGGMGETQYF
TRBJ1-1,TRBV12-3/TRBV12-4,CASSYKGRTEAFF
TRBJ1-5,TRBV6-4,CARPPTGGSNQPQHF
TRBJ1-5,TRBV10-3,CATEGEFSNQPQHF
TRBJ1-3,TRBV6-1,CASSEWTYGNTIYF
TRBJ1-2,TRBV19,CASSVGTDYGYTF
TRBJ1-5,TRBV19,CASSASGQISNQPQHF
TRBJ1-2,TRBV6-5,CASRAGGQGPYGYTF
TRBJ2-1,TRBV6-4,CASSKAGGPNEQFF
TRBJ2-2,TRBV2,CASSLMISNTGELFF
TRBJ1-1,TRBV2,CASRTGQGMNTEAFF
TRBJ1-2,TRBV9,CASSVSRGGKGGYTF
TRBJ2-1,TRBV6-5,CASIRGNEQFF
TRBJ2-7,TRBV4-1,CASSQEGGGPYEQYF
TRBJ2-7,TRBV11-3,CASSSPGQGFYEQYF
TRBJ1-2,TRBV24-1,CATSFQGNGYTF
TRBJ2-7,TRBV7-9,CASSLVGGLDEQYF
TRBJ2-7,TRBV6-5,CASSPRQSKGQYF
TRBJ1-1,TRBV18,CASSPQGQPNTEAFF
TRBJ2-3,TRBV5-1,CASSGPGLAVDTQYF
TRBJ1-6,TRBV4-1,CASSLVFDGDNYNSPLHF